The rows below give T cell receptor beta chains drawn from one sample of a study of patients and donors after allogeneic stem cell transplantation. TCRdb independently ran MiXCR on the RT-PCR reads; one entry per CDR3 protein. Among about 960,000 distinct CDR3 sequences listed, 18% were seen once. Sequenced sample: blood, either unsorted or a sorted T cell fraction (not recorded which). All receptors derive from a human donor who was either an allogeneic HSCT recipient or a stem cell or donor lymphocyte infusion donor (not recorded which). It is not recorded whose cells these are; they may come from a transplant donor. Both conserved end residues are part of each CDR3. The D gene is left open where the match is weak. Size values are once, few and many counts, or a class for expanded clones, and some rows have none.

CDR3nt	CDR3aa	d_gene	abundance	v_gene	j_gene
TGTGCCAGCAGCTTGAATTATCGACAGTTCTACAATGAGCAGTTCTTC	CASSLNYRQFYNEQFF	-	few	TRBV5-6	TRBJ2-1
TGTGCCAGCAGTGCGCGACAGGGTTATGAAGCTTTCTTT	CASSARQGYEAFF	TRBD1	-	TRBV25-1	TRBJ1-1
TGCAGTGCCCCCGGGACTAAGAACACCGGGGAGCTGTTTTTT	CSAPGTKNTGELFF	TRBD2	few	TRBV20-1	TRBJ2-2
TGTGCCAGCAGTGACTCGAACTGGGGTCGTCCCCAGCATTTT	CASSDSNWGRPQHF	-	-	TRBV6-4	TRBJ1-5
TGTGCCAGCAGTCCCAGTGGGAGAAGAAACTACGAGCAGTACTTC	CASSPSGRRNYEQYF	-	few	TRBV12-3/TRBV12-4	TRBJ2-7
TGTGCCAGCAGTTTATCAGGGGCTTGGACTGAAGCTTTCTTT	CASSLSGAWTEAFF	-	-	TRBV12-3/TRBV12-4	TRBJ1-1
TGCAGCGTTGTAGGGAGTACAGGCTACGAGCAGTACTTC	CSVVGSTGYEQYF	-	-	TRBV29-1	TRBJ2-7
TGCAGTGCTAGAAAGCGAGCGAACACCGGGGAGCTGTTTTTT	CSARKRANTGELFF	-	few	TRBV20-1	TRBJ2-2
TGTGCCAGCCAACAGGGGAATTCACCCCTCCACTTT	CASQQGNSPLHF	TRBD1	-	TRBV6-5	TRBJ1-6
TGTGCCATCAGTTCCACAGGGAAAGACACTGAAGCTTTCTTT	CAISSTGKDTEAFF	-	few	TRBV10-3	TRBJ1-1
TGTGCCAGCTCACCGACGGGAAAGCAAGAGACCCAGTACTTC	CASSPTGKQETQYF	-	-	TRBV18	TRBJ2-5
TGCGCCAGCAGCCAAGGAGGACAGGATGGTTATGAAAAACTGTTTTTT	CASSQGGQDGYEKLFF	TRBD1	-	TRBV4-1	TRBJ1-4
TGTGCCAGCGGGACGGTTTCCTACGAGCAGTACTTC	CASGTVSYEQYF	-	-	TRBV12-3/TRBV12-4	TRBJ2-7
TGTGCCAGCAGTGGGACTAGCGGGAGTGCCAACGAGCAGTACTTC	CASSGTSGSANEQYF	TRBD2	-	TRBV12-3/TRBV12-4	TRBJ2-7
TGTGCCAGCAGTTCACGACAAGAGCAGTACTTC	CASSSRQEQYF	-	-	TRBV12-3/TRBV12-4	TRBJ2-7
TGCAGTGCTAGCCCAGGACAGGCCCCAGGGACCCAGTACTTC	CSASPGQAPGTQYF	TRBD1	few	TRBV20-1	TRBJ2-5
TGCGCCAGCAGCTTCGGCGGCCAGTCCTACGAGCAGTACTTC	CASSFGGQSYEQYF	-	few	TRBV5-1	TRBJ2-7
TGCAGTGCTAGGGGAACGGGACAGGTGAACTACGAGCAGTACTTC	CSARGTGQVNYEQYF	TRBD1	few	TRBV20-1	TRBJ2-7
TGTGCCAGCAGCTCCCCGCGTGCTAGCGGGGAAGAGACCCAGTACTTC	CASSSPRASGEETQYF	TRBD2	few	TRBV11-1	TRBJ2-5
TGTGCCATCAGTGTAGGCGGAATGAACACTGAAGCTTTCTTT	CAISVGGMNTEAFF	-	many	TRBV10-3	TRBJ1-1
TGTGCCACCAGCAGAGTTAGCGGGAACTCATACGAGCAGTACTTC	CATSRVSGNSYEQYF	TRBD2	few	TRBV15	TRBJ2-7
TGTGCCAGCAGTATAGGGACTAGCGGGAGTACGGGCGAGCAGTACTTC	CASSIGTSGSTGEQYF	TRBD2	few	TRBV12-3/TRBV12-4	TRBJ2-7
TGTGCCAGCAGTTACGCGGGACAGGGATATGGCTACACCTTC	CASSYAGQGYGYTF	TRBD1	-	TRBV6-5	TRBJ1-2
TGTGCCAGCAGAGGATACAGGGGGAGCCACGAGCAGTACTTC	CASRGYRGSHEQYF	TRBD1	many	TRBV12-3/TRBV12-4	TRBJ2-7
TGCAGTGCTAGAGATGTTTGGGTAGGGTACGAGCAGTACTTC	CSARDVWVGYEQYF	-	-	TRBV20-1	TRBJ2-7
TGTGCCACCAGTGAAAGGGACAGGGGGCTTGCCGGGGAGCTGTTTTTT	CATSERDRGLAGELFF	TRBD1	few	TRBV24-1	TRBJ2-2
TGCGCCAGCAGCCTAGGACTAGCGGACAACACCGGGGAGCTGTTTTTT	CASSLGLADNTGELFF	TRBD2	few	TRBV5-1	TRBJ2-2
TGTGCCATCAGTGAAGGGGGCCCCTGGACCGGGGAGCTGTTTTTT	CAISEGGPWTGELFF	TRBD1	many	TRBV10-3	TRBJ2-2
TGTGCCAGCAGTTTATTCCGTGCAGGGGGCGCGGATACGCAGTATTTT	CASSLFRAGGADTQYF	TRBD1	-	TRBV28	TRBJ2-3
TGTGCCAGCAGTTACAGGACTAGCGAAGATACGCAGTATTTT	CASSYRTSEDTQYF	TRBD2	-	TRBV6-5	TRBJ2-3
TGTGCCAGCAGCTTAGGACGCAGAGCTTTATACAATGAGCAGTTCTTC	CASSLGRRALYNEQFF	-	once	TRBV11-3	TRBJ2-1
TGTGCCAGCAGTACCGGGACTAGCGGGAGAAACACAGATACGCAGTATTTT	CASSTGTSGRNTDTQYF	TRBD2	few	TRBV6-1	TRBJ2-3
TGTGCCAGCGGCCGCGGGTCGGGCTACGAGCAGTACTTC	CASGRGSGYEQYF	-	once	TRBV6-1	TRBJ2-7
TGTGCCAGTTCCCCGACAGGGGGGACCCAAGAGACCCAGTACTTC	CASSPTGGTQETQYF	TRBD1	few	TRBV6-1	TRBJ2-5
TGTGCCAGCAGCTTGAGGATAAACACCGGGGAGCTGTTTTTT	CASSLRINTGELFF	-	few	TRBV5-5	TRBJ2-2
TGTGCCAGCAGCAGGCGAGCGGGAGATTACAATGAGCAGTTCTTC	CASSRRAGDYNEQFF	TRBD2	few	TRBV5-4	TRBJ2-1